The present entry profiles one TCR beta chain with its context. This record comes from a study of early T cells in non-severe SARS-CoV-2 infection. Germline CDR1 and CDR2: MNHEY and SMNVEV (reference sequence). Trimming shortened V by 2 bases and J by 0 bases, and 8 bases separated the two germline ends. This CDR3 spans 14 amino acids. Each cDNA molecule carried a unique molecular identifier. TCRdb passed the 5' RACE reads through MiXCR, listing each CDR3 protein once. The table records about 64,000 distinct CDR3 sequences, around 12% of them present only once. The chain employs TRBV27 and TRBJ2-7, with D hard to call. This clonotype was obtained from an adult who was a healthcare worker with PCR-confirmed SARS-CoV-2 infection or an uninfected control (not recorded which). Source: whole blood, taken at baseline. CDR3 amino acids: CASSLRLSSYEQYF. The CDR3 DNA is TGTGCCAGCAGTTTAAGGCTGAGCTCCTACGAGCAGTACTTC.